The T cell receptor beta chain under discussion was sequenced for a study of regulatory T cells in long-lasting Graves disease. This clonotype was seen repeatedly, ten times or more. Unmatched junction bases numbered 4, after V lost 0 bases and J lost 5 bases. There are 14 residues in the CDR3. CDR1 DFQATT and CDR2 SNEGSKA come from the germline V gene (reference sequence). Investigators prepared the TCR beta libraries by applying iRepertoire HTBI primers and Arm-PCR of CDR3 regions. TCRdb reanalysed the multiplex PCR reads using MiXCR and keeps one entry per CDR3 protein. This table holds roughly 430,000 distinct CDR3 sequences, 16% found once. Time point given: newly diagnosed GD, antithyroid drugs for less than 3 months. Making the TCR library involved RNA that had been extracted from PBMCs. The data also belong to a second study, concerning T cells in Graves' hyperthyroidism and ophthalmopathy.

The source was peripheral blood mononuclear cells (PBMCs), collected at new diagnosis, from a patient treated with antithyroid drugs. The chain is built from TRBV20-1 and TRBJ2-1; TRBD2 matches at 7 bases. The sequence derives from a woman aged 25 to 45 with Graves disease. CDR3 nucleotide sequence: TGCAGTGCTAGAGACAGCGGGACCAACAATGAGCAGTTCTTC. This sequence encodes CSARDSGTNNEQFF.